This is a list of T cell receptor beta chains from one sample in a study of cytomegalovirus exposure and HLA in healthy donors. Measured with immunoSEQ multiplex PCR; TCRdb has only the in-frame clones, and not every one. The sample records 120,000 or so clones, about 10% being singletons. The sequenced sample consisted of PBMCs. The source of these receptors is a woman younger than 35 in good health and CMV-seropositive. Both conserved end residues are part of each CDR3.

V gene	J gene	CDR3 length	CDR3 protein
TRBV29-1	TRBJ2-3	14	CSDIGKGEGYTQYF
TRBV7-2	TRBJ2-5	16	CASSPPLPGLQETQYF
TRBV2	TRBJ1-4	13	CASNLQGTEKLFF
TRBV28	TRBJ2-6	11	CASRMADVLTF
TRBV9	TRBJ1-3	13	CASSAARENTIYF
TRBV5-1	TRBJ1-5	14	CASSFTGAGQPQHF
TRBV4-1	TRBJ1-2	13	CASSSTGVYGYTF
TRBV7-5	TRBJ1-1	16	CARSRPGTGGNTEAFF
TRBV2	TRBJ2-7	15	CASSAPGQGTFEQYF
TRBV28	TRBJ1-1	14	CASRTTGAYTEAFF
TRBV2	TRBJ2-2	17	CASSELWGTGFPGELFF
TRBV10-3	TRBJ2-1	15	CATFSPQGLYNEQFF
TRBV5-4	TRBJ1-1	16	CASSLDVGMMNTEAFF
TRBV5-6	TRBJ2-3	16	CASSLGQLAGTDTQYF
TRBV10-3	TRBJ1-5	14	CAIRGQGYDQPQHF
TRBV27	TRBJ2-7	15	CASSLVGQGMYEQYF
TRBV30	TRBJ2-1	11	CAWSVSGSMFF
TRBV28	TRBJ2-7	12	CATLTGSYEQYF
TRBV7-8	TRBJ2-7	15	CASSLEASGRPEQYF
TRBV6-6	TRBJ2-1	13	CASSYGTKDEQFF
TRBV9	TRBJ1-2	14	CASSVDRGALGYTF
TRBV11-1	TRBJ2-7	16	CASSGGLAGSSYEQYF
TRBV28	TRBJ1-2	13	CASTSWTGDVQTF
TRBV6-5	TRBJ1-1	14	CASSYYPGGPEAFF
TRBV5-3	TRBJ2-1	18	CARSSGTSGNSSYNEQFF
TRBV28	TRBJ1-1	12	CASQTDPTEAFF
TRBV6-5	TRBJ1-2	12	CASSRQGAGYTF
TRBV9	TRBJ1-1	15	CASSVTPDSLTEAFF
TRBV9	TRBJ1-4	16	CASSGGGSSTNEKLFF
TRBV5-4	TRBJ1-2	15	CASSLAGAPLYGYTF
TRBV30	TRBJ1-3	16	CAWARGQLSAGNTIYF
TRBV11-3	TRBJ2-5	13	CASSEGVGETQYF
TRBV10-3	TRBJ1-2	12	CAGGQDNYGYTF
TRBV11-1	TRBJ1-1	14	CASSQGAMNTEAFF
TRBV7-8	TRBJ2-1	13	CASTETHYNEQFF
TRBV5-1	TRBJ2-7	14	CARSFEGTSYEQYF
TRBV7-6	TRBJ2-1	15	CASSPEVAGVPEQFF
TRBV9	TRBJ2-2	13	CASSLGGSGELFF
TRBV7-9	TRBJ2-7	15	CASSLPDRDVGEQYF
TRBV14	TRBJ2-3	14	CASSPLGGTDTQYF
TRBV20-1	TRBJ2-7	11	CSATQQWEQYF
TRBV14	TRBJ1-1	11	CASSPDRPAFF
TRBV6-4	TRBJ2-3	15	CASSDGTGGADTQYF
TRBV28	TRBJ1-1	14	CASNQTGSDTEAFF
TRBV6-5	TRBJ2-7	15	CASSYSASGQYEQYF
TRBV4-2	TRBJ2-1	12	CASGQDTGEQFF
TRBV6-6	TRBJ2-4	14	CASSYSEQRGIQYF
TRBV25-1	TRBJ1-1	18	CASSETGGIFSRNTEAFF
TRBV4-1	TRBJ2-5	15	CASSQAWDSQETQYF
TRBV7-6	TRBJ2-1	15	CASSPTSVTYNEQFF